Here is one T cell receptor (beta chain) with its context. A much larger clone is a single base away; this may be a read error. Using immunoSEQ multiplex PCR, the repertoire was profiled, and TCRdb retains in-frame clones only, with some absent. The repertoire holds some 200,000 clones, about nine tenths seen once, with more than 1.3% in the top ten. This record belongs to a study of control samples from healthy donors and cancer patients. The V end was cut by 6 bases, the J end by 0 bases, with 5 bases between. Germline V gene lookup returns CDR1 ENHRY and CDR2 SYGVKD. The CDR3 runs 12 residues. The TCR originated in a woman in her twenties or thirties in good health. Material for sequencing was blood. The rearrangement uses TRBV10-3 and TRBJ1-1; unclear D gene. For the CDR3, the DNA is TGTGCCATCAGGGGAATGAACACTGAAGCTTTCTTT. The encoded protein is CAIRGMNTEAFF.